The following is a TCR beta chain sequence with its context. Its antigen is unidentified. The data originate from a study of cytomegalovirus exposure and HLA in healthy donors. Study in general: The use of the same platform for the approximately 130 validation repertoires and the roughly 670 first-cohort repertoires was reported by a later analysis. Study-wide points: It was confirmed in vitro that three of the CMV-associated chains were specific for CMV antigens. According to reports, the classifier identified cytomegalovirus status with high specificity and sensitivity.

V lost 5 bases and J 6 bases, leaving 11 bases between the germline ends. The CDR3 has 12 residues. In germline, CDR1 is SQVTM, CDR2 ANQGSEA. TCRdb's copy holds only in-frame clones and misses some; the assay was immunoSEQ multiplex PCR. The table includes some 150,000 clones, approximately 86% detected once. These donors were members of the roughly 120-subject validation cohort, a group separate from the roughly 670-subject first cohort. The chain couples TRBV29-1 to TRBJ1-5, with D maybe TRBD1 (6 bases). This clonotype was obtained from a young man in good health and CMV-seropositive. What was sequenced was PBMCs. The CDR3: CSVQTGGQPQHF. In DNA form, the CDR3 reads TGCAGCGTTCAGACAGGCGGTCAGCCCCAGCATTTT. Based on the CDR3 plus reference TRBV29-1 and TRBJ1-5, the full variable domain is SAVISQKPSRDICQRGTSLTIQCQVDSQVTMMFWYRQQPGQSLTLIATANQGSEATYESGFVIDKFPISRPNLTFSTLTVSNMSPEDSSIYLCSVQTGGQPQHFGDGTRLSIL.